Detailed here is one T cell receptor beta chain. Its antigen is as yet unknown. The data were taken from a study of T cell responses to AZD1222 COVID-19 vaccine. Overall study results and limits: A mostly white British donor set with more females was recruited, and clonal diversity was possibly underestimated.

The CDR3 runs 12 residues. Germline lookup yields CDR1 MNHEY and CDR2 SVGAGI. Trimming took 6 bases from V and 3 from J; bases not matched to a gene: 1. The data were produced by immunoSEQ multiplex PCR, yet TCRdb's version contains in-frame clones alone and is incomplete. The sample has some 250,000 clones; roughly 93% are singletons. The receptor was derived from an adult who received the AZD1222 COVID-19 vaccine. The chain couples TRBV6-5 to TRBJ2-5; 7 nucleotides line up with TRBD1. The input for sequencing was peripheral blood, taken 28 days after the second AZD1222 dose. CDR3 DNA sequence: TGTGCCAGCAGCGACAGGGAAGAGACCCAGTACTTC. Its translation is CASSDREETQYF.